Below are 21 T cell receptor beta chains sequenced from a single sample in a study of cytomegalovirus exposure and HLA in healthy donors. Sequencing was performed with immunoSEQ multiplex PCR; in TCRdb, only in-frame clones are kept and a portion is missing. The sample carries 200,000 to 300,000 clones, around 86% recorded once. Input material: PBMCs. These receptor sequences come from a woman in her thirties in good health and CMV-seropositive.

The rearrangement links TRBV30 to TRBJ2-1; unclear D gene. The V gene lost 1 base and the J gene lost 2 bases, with 9 bases spanning the gap. The CDR3 length is 14 residues. Germline loops: CDR1 GTSNPN, CDR2 SVGIG (reference sequence). The CDR3 loop is CAWSELAAYNEQFF. CDR3 DNA: TGTGCCTGGAGTGAACTCGCTGCCTACAATGAGCAGTTCTTC. Full variable domain (missing parts from reference TRBV30 and TRBJ2-1): SQTIHQWPATLVQPVGSPLSLECTVEGTSNPNLYWYRQAAGRGLQLLFYSVGIGQISSEVPQNLSASRPQDRQFILSSKKLLLSDSGFYLCAWSELAAYNEQFFGPGTRLTVL.

This sequence joins TRBV15 and TRBJ2-1, with D tentatively TRBD2 (6 bases). The CDR3 is 15 residues long. With 0 bases removed from V and 7 bases from J, the gap between germline ends came to 13 bases. Germline loops: CDR1 LNHNV, CDR2 YYDKDF (reference sequence). The CDR3 sequence: CATSRDLAGRNEQFF. CDR3 DNA: TGTGCCACCAGCAGAGATTTGGCAGGGAGGAATGAGCAGTTCTTC. Full variable domain (outside the CDR3, taken from reference TRBV15 and TRBJ2-1): DAMVIQNPRYQVTQFGKPVTLSCSQTLNHNVMYWYQQKSSQAPKLLFHYYDKDFNNEADTPDNFQSRRPNTSFCFLDIRSPGLGDTAMYLCATSRDLAGRNEQFFGPGTRLTVL.

The chain couples TRBV27 to TRBJ2-7; weak D call: TRBD2 (5 bases). The CDR3 sequence is 16 residues long. V was shortened by 5 bases and J by 0 bases, with 17 bases between the two germline ends. Germline V gene sequence: CDR1 MNHEY, CDR2 SMNVEV (reference sequence). CDR3 coding DNA: TGTGCCAGCAGTCACGCAGGAGGATCGCCCTCCTACGAGCAGTACTTC. The encoded protein is CASSHAGGSPSYEQYF.

V gene TRBV19 combines with J gene TRBJ1-4; 9 nucleotides agree with TRBD1. Germline CDR1 is LNHDA and CDR2 is SQIVND (reference sequence). CDR3 length equals 16 residues. V dropped 5 bases and J dropped 7; count of bases not matched to a gene: 11. CDR3 sequence reads: CASSGWTGENREKLFF. The CDR3 region has the DNA TGTGCCAGTAGTGGCTGGACAGGGGAAAATCGTGAAAAACTGTTTTTT.

This clone appeared a single time. This chain connects TRBV11-2 to TRBJ2-2, with TRBD2 identical over 8 bases. The CDR3 totals 18 residues. Germline loops: CDR1 SGHAT, CDR2 FQNNGV. J lost 2 bases, V lost 7 bases, and 15 bases had no gene match. The CDR3 nucleotides read TGTGCCAGCACCCTACTCAGGACTAGCCAAAGAAACACCGGGGAGCTGTTTTTT. Amino acids: CASTLLRTSQRNTGELFF.

This chain links TRBV5-6 with TRBJ1-1; D is perhaps TRBD1 (6 bases). CDR3 length: 13 amino acids. Germline CDR1 SGHDT, CDR2 YYEEEE. Trimming removed 1 base from V and 10 bases from J, with 14 bases in between. The CDR3 DNA reads TGTGCCAGCAGCTTGTGGGGGCAGAGAGGAGCTTTCTTT. Its translation: CASSLWGQRGAFF.

This clone was seen once. The V and J genes are TRBV27 and TRBJ2-1, with D possibly being TRBD1 (5 bases). The CDR3 has 13 amino acids. Deletions cut 1 base from V and 13 bases from J, with 14 bases between. Germline CDR1 is MNHEY and CDR2 is SMNVEV (reference sequence). CDR3 DNA sequence: TGTGCCAGCAGTTTATGGGGCGGTGATATTCAGTTCTTC. Translation: CASSLWGGDIQFF.

The chain recombines TRBV28 with TRBJ1-2; no clear D gene. CDR1 is MDHEN and CDR2 is SYDVKM in the germline V gene. Trimming cost V 6 bases and J 2 bases, with 19 bases left between them. CDR3 length equals 16 residues. DNA for the CDR3: TGTGCCAGCAGCGTCATTGCCCGGAAGACAAACTATGGCTACACCTTC. Protein product: CASSVIARKTNYGYTF.

The CDR3, as DNA: TGTGCCAGCAGTGAACGGGAGTCGGTTCAGCCCCAGCATTTT. Its protein product is CASSERESVQPQHF. The chain joins TRBV2 to TRBJ1-5; no definite D call. Trimming stripped 2 bases from V and 6 bases from J, with 11 bases between. CDR1 and CDR2 from the germline V gene are SNHLY and FYNNEI. The CDR3 is made up of 14 amino acids.

CDR3 nucleotide sequence: TGTGCCAGCAGCCGGGGAGTCTCAGGGAACACCGGGGAGCTGTTTTTT. This gives the protein CASSRGVSGNTGELFF. The V gene is TRBV9, the J gene TRBJ2-2; D perhaps matches TRBD2 (5 bases). Germline assignment: CDR1 SGDLS and CDR2 YYNGEE. The CDR3 loop spans 16 amino acids. Trimming removed 4 bases from V and 1 base from J, with 14 bases in between.

The rearrangement joins TRBV4-2 to TRBJ2-1, with D possibly TRBD2 on 6 matching bases. In germline, CDR1 is LGHNA, CDR2 YNFKEQ. The length of the CDR3 is 14 residues. V lost 1 base and J 7 bases, leaving 11 bases between the germline ends. The CDR3 region has the DNA TGTGCCAGCAGCCAAGGCCCTGGGGGGAATGAGCAGTTCTTC. Residues: CASSQGPGGNEQFF.

The CDR3, as DNA: TGTGCCAGCCTAGCGGGAGGGTGGGAGACCCAGTACTTC. Amino acids: CASLAGGWETQYF. The V call is TRBV2, the J call TRBJ2-5, with 12 positions matching TRBD2. Germline V CDR1 and CDR2: SNHLY, FYNNEI. The CDR3 length is 13 residues. Unmatched junction bases numbered 3, after V lost 8 bases and J lost 5 bases.

CDR3 DNA: TGTGCCAGCAGTTACGGGGACAGAGTTGAAGCTTTCTTT. Residues: CASSYGDRVEAFF. V usage is TRBV6-5 and J usage is TRBJ1-1, with 7 bases identical to TRBD1. CDR3 length equals 13 residues. The J segment lost 7 bases and the V segment lost 2 bases, leaving 4 bases of the junction unmatched. Germline V gives CDR1 MNHEY, CDR2 SVGAGI.

This clone was counted between two and nine times. This chain joins TRBV9 and TRBJ2-5, with 8 bases matching TRBD2. Germline V gene data show CDR1 as SGDLS and CDR2 as YYNGEE. After removal of 0 bases from V and 5 bases from J, the junction contained 12 bases not matched to a gene. This CDR3 has 17 residues. The CDR3 DNA reads as TGTGCCAGCAGCGTAGGTAATAGCGGGAAGGTGGGGGAGACCCAGTACTTC. The encoded protein is CASSVGNSGKVGETQYF.

This rearrangement joins TRBV30 to TRBJ2-1; a possible D gene is TRBD1 (6 bases). Between the trimmed V and J ends, which lost 0 bases and 9 bases, there was a span of 12 bases. The CDR3 covers 13 residues. Germline values: CDR1 GTSNPN, CDR2 SVGIG (reference sequence). The CDR3 region is CAWSVFNRAEQFF. DNA for the CDR3: TGTGCCTGGAGTGTATTCAACAGGGCTGAGCAGTTCTTC.

This chain links TRBV28 with TRBJ2-7; TRBD1 matches 7 bases. This CDR3 has 16 residues. Germline V gene sequence: CDR1 MDHEN, CDR2 SYDVKM. V lost 4 bases, J lost 2 bases, and 11 bases stayed unmatched. This CDR3 is CASSSTGIGTAYEQYF. CDR3 nucleotide sequence: TGTGCCAGCAGTTCGACGGGTATAGGGACAGCCTACGAGCAGTACTTC.

The chain has TRBV30 and TRBJ2-7; 10 bases are a match to TRBD1. This CDR3 has 22 residues. After removal of 3 bases from V and 0 bases from J, the junction contained 26 bases not matched to a gene. In germline, CDR1 is GTSNPN, CDR2 SVGIG (reference sequence). This chain's CDR3 is CAWSITFGPQLVWTGGSYEQYF. Written as DNA, the CDR3 is TGTGCCTGGAGCATAACATTTGGGCCCCAATTGGTATGGACAGGGGGCTCCTACGAGCAGTACTTC. Variable domain in full (rest from reference TRBV30 and TRBJ2-7): SQTIHQWPATLVQPVGSPLSLECTVEGTSNPNLYWYRQAAGRGLQLLFYSVGIGQISSEVPQNLSASRPQDRQFILSSKKLLLSDSGFYLCAWSITFGPQLVWTGGSYEQYFGPGTRLTVT.

The gene calls are TRBV9 and TRBJ2-6; 8 bases map to TRBD1. V dropped 3 bases and J dropped 2; count of bases not matched to a gene: 10. Germline assignment: CDR1 SGDLS and CDR2 YYNGEE. The length of the CDR3 is 18 residues. Here the CDR3 reads CASSARDRSVAGANVLTF. As DNA, the CDR3 is TGTGCCAGCAGCGCCCGGGACAGGTCCGTCGCTGGGGCCAACGTCCTGACTTTC.

The chain uses TRBV4-2 and TRBJ2-5, with 11 bases lining up with TRBD2. V shed 5 bases, J shed 1 base, and the junction held 6 bases outside the gene matches. In germline, CDR1 is LGHNA, CDR2 YNFKEQ. CDR3 length: 16 residues. CDR3 DNA: TGTGCCAGCAGCTACCTGACTAGCGGGACCCAAGAGACCCAGTACTTC. Protein sequence: CASSYLTSGTQETQYF.

J is TRBJ1-1 and V is TRBV11-2; the D gene is possibly TRBD1 (5 bases). Germline assignment: CDR1 SGHAT and CDR2 FQNNGV. The CDR3 loop spans 18 amino acids. Trimming left V 1 base short and J 3 bases short, with 21 bases between. Here the CDR3 reads CASSLGWLMGGGDTEAFF. CDR3 DNA sequence: TGTGCCAGCAGCTTAGGGTGGTTGATGGGCGGAGGGGACACTGAAGCTTTCTTT.

This clone is a singleton in its sample. The chain has TRBV19 and TRBJ2-2, with 7 bases lining up with TRBD1. The V segment lost 5 bases and the J segment 4 bases; nucleotides outside the gene matches: 10. The CDR3 sequence is 16 residues long. Germline CDR1 LNHDA, CDR2 SQIVND (reference sequence). CDR3 region: CASSHLTGSGTGELFF. CDR3 in DNA: TGTGCCAGTAGTCACCTGACAGGGTCGGGCACCGGGGAGCTGTTTTTT. The entire variable domain, with the rest obtained from reference TRBV19 and TRBJ2-2, is as follows: DGGITQSPKYLFRKEGQNVTLSCEQNLNHDAMYWYRQDPGQGLRLIYYSQIVNDFQKGDIAEGYSVSREKKESFPLTVTSAQKNPTAFYLCASSHLTGSGTGELFFGEGSRLTVL.